Listed here is a single T cell receptor beta chain. Its target is unknown. Germline CDR1 reads GTSNPN; CDR2 reads SVGIG (reference sequence). Trimming stripped 3 bases from V and 3 bases from J, with 15 bases between. CDR3 length: 15 amino acids. This entry is derived from a study of OX40 agonist ivuxolimab in advanced cancers. For the study at large: Earlier anti-PD-1, anti-PD-L1 or anti-CTLA-4 therapy was permitted; over 35% had received some.

Study-wide points: CD4+ T cells averaged fewer expanded clones than CD8+ T cells. Antigen targets of the expanded peripheral T cells went undetermined.

Clones were read by immunoSEQ multiplex PCR, and TCRdb kept only the in-frame ones, dropping some. This sample has tens of thousands of clones; around 79% occur once, and the top ten carry 9.5% to 13%. This clonotype originated in an adult with an advanced solid tumor such as melanoma, head and neck, liver or kidney cancer. The sequencing used CD4+ or CD8+ T cells sorted from blood, collected in a trial of the OX40 agonist ivuxolimab. The chain recombines TRBV30 with TRBJ1-3, with D hard to call. DNA for the CDR3: TGTGCCTGGAGGGGAGTTGGGTTGGGTGGAAACACCATATATTTT. It translates to CAWRGVGLGGNTIYF.